This T cell receptor (beta chain) derives from a study of vaccination and CD4 T cells after COVID-19. Study context: Convalescent cases consisted of six males and four females, of whom two were Hispanic. Stimulation of cells relied on overlapping spike peptides derived from SARS-CoV-2, HCoV-NL63, HCoV-OC43 and HCoV-229E.

Treatment here: approximately 11-day PBMC culture with coronavirus spike peptide pools or control peptides (ViraFEST assay). Concerning this clonotype itself: The antigen remains undetermined.

In germline, CDR1 is SGHTA, CDR2 FQGNSA. This CDR3 is built from 17 residues. Trimming stripped 5 bases from V and 0 bases from J, with 17 bases between. The Oncomine TCR Beta short-read assay was applied to DNA of cultured CD4+ T cells. TCRdb called the PCR reads again in MiXCR, with one record for every CDR3 protein. This repertoire shows 3,200 or so distinct CDR3 sequences, approximately 80% found once; its top ten account for around 28%. The sequence was collected from a human donor who had recovered from COVID-19. The chain employs TRBV7-2 and TRBJ1-3; the D is unclear. The sample consisted of CD4+ T cells from blood, cultured in vitro. The CDR3 DNA follows: TGTGCCAGCAGCCCCCCTCTTGTGACTTTCTCTGGAAACACCATATATTTT. Translated, it gives CASSPPLVTFSGNTIYF.